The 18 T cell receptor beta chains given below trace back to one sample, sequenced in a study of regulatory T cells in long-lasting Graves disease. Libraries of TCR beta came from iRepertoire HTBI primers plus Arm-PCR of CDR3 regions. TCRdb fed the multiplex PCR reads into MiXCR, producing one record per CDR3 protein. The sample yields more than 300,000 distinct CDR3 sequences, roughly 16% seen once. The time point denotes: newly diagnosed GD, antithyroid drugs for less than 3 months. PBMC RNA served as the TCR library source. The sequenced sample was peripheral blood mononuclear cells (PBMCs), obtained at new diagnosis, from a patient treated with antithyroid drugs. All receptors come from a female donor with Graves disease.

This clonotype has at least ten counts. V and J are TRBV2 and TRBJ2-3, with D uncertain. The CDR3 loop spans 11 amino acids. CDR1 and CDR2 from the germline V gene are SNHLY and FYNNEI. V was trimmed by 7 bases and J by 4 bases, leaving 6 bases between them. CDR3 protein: CASTLADTQYF. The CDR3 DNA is TGTGCCAGCACGTTGGCAGATACGCAGTATTTT.

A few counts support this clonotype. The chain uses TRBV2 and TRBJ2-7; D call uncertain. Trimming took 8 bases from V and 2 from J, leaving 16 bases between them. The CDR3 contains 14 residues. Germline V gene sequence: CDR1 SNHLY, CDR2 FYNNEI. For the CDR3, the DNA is TGTGCCAGCGAACCATCGACGGAAACCTACGAGCAGTACTTC. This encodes CASEPSTETYEQYF.

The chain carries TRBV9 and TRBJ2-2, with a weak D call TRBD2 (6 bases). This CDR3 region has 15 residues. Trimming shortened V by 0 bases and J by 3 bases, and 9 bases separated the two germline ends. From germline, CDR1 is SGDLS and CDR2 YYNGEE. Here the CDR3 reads CASSVGRDHTGELFF. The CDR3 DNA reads TGTGCCAGCAGCGTAGGGCGGGACCACACCGGGGAGCTGTTTTTT.

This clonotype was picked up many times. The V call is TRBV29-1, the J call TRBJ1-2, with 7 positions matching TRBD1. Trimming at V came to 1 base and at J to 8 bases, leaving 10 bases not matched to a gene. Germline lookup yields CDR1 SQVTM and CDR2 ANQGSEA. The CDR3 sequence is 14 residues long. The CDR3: CSVEASGAGQGYTF. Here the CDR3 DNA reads TGCAGCGTTGAAGCCTCGGGGGCGGGACAGGGCTACACCTTC.

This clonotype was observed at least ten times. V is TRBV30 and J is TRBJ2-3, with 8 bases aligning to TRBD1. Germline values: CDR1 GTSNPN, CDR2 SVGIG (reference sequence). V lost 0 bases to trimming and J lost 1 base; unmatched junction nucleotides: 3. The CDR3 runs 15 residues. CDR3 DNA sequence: TGTGCCTGGAGTGTCCCGACAGGGGGCACAGATACGCAGTATTTT. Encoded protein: CAWSVPTGGTDTQYF.

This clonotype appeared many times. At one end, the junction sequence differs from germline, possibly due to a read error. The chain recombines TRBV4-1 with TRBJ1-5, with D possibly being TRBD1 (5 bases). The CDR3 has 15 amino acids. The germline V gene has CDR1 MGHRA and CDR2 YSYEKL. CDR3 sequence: CASSQERGRAQPQHF. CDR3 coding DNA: TGTGCCAGCAGCCAAGAGAGGGGCAGGGCTCAGCCCCAGCATTTT.

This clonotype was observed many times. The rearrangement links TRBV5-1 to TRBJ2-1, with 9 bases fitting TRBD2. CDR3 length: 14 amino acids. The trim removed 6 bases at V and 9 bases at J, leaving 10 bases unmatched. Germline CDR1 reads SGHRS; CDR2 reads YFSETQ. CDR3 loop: CASKGLAGDAEQFF. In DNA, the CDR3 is TGCGCCAGCAAGGGGTTAGCGGGAGATGCTGAGCAGTTCTTC.

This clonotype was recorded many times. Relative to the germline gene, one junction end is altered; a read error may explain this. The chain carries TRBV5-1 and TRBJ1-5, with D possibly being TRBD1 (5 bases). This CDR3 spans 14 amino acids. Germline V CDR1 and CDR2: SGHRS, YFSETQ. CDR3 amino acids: CASSWGGGNQPQHF. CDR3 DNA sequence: TGTGCCAGCAGCTGGGGGGGAGGCAATCAGCCCCAGCATTTT.

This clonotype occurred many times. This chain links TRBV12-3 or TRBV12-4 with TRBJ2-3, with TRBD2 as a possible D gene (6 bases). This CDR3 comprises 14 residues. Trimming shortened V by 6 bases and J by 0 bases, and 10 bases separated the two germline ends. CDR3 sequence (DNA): TGTGCCAGCAGCCCGCTAGCGAGCACAGATACGCAGTATTTT. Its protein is CASSPLASTDTQYF.

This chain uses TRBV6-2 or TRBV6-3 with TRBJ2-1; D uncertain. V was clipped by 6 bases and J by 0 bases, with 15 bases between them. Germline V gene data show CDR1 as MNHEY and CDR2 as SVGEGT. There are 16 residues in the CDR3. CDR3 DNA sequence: TGTGCCAGCAGGGCCCTCTTGCGGACCTCCTACAATGAGCAGTTCTTC. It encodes CASRALLRTSYNEQFF.

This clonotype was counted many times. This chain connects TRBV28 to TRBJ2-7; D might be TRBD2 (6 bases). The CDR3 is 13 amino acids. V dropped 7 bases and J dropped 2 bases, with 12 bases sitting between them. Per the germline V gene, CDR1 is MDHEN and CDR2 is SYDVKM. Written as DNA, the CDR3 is TGTGCCAGCAACACGGCGGGAACCTACGAGCAGTACTTC. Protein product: CASNTAGTYEQYF.

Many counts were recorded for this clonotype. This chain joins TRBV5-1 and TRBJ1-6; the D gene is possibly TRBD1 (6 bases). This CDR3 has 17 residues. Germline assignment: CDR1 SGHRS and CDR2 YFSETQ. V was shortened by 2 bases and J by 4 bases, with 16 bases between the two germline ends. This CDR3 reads CASSFSSGATYNSPLHF. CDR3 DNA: TGCGCCAGCAGCTTCAGTTCAGGGGCTACATATAATTCACCCCTCCACTTT.

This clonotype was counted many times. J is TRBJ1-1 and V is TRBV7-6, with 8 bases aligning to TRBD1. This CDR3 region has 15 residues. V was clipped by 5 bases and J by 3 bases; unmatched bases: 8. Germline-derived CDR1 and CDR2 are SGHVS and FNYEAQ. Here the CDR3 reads CASSNLQGAHTEAFF. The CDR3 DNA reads TGTGCCAGCAGCAATCTCCAGGGGGCTCACACTGAAGCTTTCTTT.

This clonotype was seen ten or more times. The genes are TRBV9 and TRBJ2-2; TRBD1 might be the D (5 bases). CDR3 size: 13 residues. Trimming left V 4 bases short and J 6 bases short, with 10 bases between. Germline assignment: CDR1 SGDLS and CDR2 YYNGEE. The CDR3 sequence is CASSPQGPGELFF. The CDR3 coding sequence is TGTGCCAGCAGCCCGCAGGGTCCCGGGGAGCTGTTTTTT.

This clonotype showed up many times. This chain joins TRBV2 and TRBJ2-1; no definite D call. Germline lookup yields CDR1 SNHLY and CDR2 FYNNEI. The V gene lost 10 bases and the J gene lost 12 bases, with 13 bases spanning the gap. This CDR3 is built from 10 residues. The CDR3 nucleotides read TGTGCCACCTCTGAAGGTACGCAGTTCTTC. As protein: CATSEGTQFF. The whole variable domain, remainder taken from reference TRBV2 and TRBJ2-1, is EPEVTQTPSHQVTQMGQEVILRCVPISNHLYFYWYRQILGQKVEFLVSFYNNEISEKSEIFDDQFSVERPDGSNFTLKIRSTKLEDSAMYFCATSEGTQFFGPGTRLTVL.

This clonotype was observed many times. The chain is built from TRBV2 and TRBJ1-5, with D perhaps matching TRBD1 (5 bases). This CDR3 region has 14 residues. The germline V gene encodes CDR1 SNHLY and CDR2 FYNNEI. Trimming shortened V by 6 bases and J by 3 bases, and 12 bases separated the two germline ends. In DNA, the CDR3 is TGTGCCAGCAGCCGGGACGGTAACAATCAGCCCCAGCATTTT. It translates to CASSRDGNNQPQHF.

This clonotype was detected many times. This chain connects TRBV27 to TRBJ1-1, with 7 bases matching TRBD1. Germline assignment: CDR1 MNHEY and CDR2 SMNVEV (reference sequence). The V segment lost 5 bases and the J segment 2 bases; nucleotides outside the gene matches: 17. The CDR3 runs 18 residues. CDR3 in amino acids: CASSPHRDSSYRNTEAFF. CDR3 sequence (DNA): TGTGCCAGCAGTCCTCACCGGGACAGCAGTTATCGAAACACTGAAGCTTTCTTT.

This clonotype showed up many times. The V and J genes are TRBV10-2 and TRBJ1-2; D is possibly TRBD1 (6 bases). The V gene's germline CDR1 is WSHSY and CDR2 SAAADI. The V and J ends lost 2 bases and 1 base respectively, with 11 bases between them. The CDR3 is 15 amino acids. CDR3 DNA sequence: TGCGCCAGCAGTGAGGACGGGGGGCATAACTATGGCTACACCTTC. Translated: CASSEDGGHNYGYTF.